This TCR beta chain was identified during a study of shared clonotypes between healthy human individuals. About the study: Donor composition was two women and a few men, aged 18 to 49.

TCRdb's table, derived via immunoSEQ multiplex PCR, lists solely in-frame clones and lacks some. This table holds over a million clones, roughly 96% found once. This clone was detected only once. Its target is unknown. Study outcomes and limitations: Between a handful of donors, naive CD4 clonotypes were shared at a level of about 5%. Rarefaction revealed incomplete sorted-subset sequencing despite large depth. Relative to clonotypes present in all four donors, those not shared had lower generation probabilities.

This CDR3 spans 16 amino acids. Trimming removed 2 bases from V and 0 bases from J; junction bases left unmatched: 4. CDR1 ENHRY and CDR2 SYGVKD come from the germline V gene. This sequence joins TRBV10-3 and TRBJ1-1; 9 bases map to TRBD1. The sequence derives from a man younger than 45 in good health. Sample: naive CD4+ T cells sorted from blood. The subset: CD45RA+ positively selected. CDR3 residues: CAISEPDRGLNTEAFF. DNA of the CDR3: TGTGCCATCAGTGAGCCGGACAGGGGACTGAACACTGAAGCTTTCTTT.